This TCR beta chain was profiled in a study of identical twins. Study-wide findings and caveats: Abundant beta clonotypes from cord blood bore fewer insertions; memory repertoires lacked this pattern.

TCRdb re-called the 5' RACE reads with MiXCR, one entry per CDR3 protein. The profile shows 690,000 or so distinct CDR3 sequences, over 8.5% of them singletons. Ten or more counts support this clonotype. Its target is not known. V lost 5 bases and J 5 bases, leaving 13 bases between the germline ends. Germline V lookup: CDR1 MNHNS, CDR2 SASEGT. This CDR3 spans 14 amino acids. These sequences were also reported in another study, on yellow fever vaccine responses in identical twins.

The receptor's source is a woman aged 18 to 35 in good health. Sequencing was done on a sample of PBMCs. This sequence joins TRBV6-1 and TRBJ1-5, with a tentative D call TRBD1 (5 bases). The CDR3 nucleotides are TGTGCCAGCAGTCCCAGGGAAGTAGATCAGCCCCAGCATTTT. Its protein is CASSPREVDQPQHF.